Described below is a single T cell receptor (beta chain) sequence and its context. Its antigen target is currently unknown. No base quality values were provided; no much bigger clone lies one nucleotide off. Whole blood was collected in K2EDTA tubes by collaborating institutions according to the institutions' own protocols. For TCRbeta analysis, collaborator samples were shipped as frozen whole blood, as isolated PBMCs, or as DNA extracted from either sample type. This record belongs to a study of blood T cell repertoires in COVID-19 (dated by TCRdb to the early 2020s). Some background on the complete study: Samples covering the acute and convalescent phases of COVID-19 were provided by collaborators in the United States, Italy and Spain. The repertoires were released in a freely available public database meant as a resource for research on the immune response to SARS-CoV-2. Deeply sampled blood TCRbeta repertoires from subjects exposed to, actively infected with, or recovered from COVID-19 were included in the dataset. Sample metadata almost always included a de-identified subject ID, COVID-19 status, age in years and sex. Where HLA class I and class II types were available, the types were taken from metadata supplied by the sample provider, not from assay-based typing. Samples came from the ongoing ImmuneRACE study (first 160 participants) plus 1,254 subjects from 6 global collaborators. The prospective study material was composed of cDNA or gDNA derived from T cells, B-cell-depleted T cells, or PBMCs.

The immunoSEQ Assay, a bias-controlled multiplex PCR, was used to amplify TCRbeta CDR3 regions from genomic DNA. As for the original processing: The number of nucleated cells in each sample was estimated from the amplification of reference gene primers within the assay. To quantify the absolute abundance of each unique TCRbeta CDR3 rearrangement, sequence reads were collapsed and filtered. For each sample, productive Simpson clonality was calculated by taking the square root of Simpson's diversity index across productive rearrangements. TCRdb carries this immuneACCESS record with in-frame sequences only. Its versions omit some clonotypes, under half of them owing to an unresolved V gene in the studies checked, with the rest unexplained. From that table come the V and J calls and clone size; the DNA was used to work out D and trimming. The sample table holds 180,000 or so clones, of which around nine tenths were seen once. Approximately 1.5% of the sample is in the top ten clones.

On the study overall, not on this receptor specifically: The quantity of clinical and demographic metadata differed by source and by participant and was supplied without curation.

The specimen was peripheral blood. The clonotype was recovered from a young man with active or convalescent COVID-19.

CDR3 sequence: CASSLEGSGGLFGETQYF. Read as DNA, the sequence is TGCGCCAGCAGCTTGGAGGGTAGCGGGGGGCTTTTTGGAGAGACCCAGTACTTC. This chain is built from TRBV5-1 and TRBJ2-5; 10 bases in the junction line up with TRBD2. V has 0 bases trimmed and J has 4 bases trimmed; junction bases matching no gene number 12. The CDR3 numbers 18 residues from cysteine through phenylalanine. CDR3 DNA is the only sequence kept; it has 54 bases, read in frame from the first base. CDR1 and CDR2 were assigned from the germline V gene as SGHRS and YFSETQ.